A selection of T cell receptor beta chains follows, all from one sample in a study of cytomegalovirus exposure and HLA in healthy donors. Assay used: immunoSEQ multiplex PCR; TCRdb lists only in-frame clones, some missing. The top ten hold less than 3% of the sample, which has approximately 160,000 clones, about 63% seen once. Sequencing used PBMCs. Receptor source: a woman aged 35 to 49 in good health and CMV-seropositive. Each CDR3 is given without its conserved first and last residue.

v_gene,CDR3aa
TRBV6-5,ASSYSMQGKNIQY
TRBV28,ASSRTIIGAGELF
TRBV2,ASSARTSGSDEQF
TRBV6-5,ASSSPGQETQY
TRBV27,ASSPRDGNTEAF
TRBV28,ASSLGQSHEQY
TRBV19,ASSSVAGGPKEQY
TRBV6-6,ASSKGQGLETQY
TRBV5-1,ASSLNQNEQF
TRBV7-3,ASSLGEVNTEAF
TRBV7-9,SSSAVNYGYT
TRBV25-1,ASSAEQSNYGYP
TRBV4-3,ASSPEGEGGYGYT
TRBV6-1,ASRKQGWNTEAF
TRBV28,ASSSRSGRPYEQY
TRBV9,ASSAAGTGNTGELF
TRBV7-2,ASSFPRTSTDTQY
TRBV28,ASTLTSGSYEQY
TRBV10-3,AISESIVRSSSYEQY
TRBV5-1,ASSLGGTGGSGNTIY
TRBV9,ASSLGLTRGSYNEQF
TRBV6-1,ASREGQFNTEAF
TRBV7-3,ASSRRTSGTDTQY
TRBV15,ATSRVVSGFYEQY
TRBV29-1,SVVRTSQETQY
TRBV6-6,ASSYAEGRTEAF
TRBV5-5,ASSPGTLPTYEQY
TRBV5-1,ASSLADRYNEQF
TRBV7-3,ASSRYSTGQETQY